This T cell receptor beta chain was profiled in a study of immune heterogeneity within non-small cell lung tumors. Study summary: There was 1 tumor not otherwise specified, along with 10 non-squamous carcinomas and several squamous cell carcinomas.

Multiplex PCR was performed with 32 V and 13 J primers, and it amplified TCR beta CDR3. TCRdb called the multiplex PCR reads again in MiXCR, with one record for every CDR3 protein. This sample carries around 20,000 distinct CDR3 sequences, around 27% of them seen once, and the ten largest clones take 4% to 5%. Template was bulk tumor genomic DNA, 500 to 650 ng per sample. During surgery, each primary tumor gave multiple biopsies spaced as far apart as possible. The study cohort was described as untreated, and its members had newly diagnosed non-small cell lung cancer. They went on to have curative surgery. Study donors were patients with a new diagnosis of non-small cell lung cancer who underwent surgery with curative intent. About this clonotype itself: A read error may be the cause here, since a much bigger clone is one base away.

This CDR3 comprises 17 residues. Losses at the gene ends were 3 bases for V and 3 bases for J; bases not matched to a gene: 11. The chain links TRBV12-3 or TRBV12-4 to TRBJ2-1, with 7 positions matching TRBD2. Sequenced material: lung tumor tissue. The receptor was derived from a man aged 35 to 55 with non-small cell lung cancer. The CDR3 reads CASSFGPRGRDYNEQFF. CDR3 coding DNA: TGTGCCAGCAGTTTCGGGCCCAGAGGGAGGGACTACAATGAGCAGTTCTTC.